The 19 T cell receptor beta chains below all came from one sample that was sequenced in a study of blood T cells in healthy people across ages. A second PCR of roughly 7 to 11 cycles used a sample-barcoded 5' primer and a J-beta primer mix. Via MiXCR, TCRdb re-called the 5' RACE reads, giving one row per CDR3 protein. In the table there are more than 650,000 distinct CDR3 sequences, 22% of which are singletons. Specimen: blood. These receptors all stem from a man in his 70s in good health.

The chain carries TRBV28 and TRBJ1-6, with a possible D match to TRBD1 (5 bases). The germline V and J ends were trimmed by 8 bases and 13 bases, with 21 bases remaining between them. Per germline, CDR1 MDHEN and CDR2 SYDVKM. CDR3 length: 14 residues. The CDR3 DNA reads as TGTGCCAGCGGATACGGGGCGGAAAGATTTCCCCTCCACTTT. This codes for CASGYGAERFPLHF.

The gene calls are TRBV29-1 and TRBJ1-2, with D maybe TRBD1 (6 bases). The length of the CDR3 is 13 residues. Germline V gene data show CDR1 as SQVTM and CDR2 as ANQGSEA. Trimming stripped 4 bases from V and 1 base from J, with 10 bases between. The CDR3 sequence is CSVGGGGNYGYTF. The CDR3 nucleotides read TGCAGCGTTGGGGGGGGCGGTAACTATGGCTACACCTTC.

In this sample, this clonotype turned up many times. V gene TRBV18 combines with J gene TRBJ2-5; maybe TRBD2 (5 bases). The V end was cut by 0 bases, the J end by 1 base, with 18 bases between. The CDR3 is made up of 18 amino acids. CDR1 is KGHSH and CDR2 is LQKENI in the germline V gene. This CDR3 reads CASSPPFPGRGSQETQYF. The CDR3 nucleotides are TGTGCCAGCTCACCACCTTTCCCGGGTCGGGGAAGCCAAGAGACCCAGTACTTC.

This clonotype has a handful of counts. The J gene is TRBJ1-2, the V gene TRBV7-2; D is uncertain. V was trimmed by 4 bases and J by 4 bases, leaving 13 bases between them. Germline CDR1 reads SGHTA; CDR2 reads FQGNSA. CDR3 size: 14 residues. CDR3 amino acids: CASSSTPPLYGYTF. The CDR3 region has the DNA TGTGCCAGCAGCTCGACGCCCCCCCTCTATGGCTACACCTTC.

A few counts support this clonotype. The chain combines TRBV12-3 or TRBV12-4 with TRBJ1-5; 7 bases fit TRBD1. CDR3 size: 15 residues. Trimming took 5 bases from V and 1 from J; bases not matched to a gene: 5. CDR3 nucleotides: TGTGCCAGCAGTGGACAGGCGGCCAGCAATCAGCCCCAGCATTTT. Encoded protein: CASSGQAASNQPQHF.

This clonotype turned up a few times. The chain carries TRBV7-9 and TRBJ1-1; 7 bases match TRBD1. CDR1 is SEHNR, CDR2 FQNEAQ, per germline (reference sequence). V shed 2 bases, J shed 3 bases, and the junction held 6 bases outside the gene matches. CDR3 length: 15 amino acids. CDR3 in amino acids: CASSLNPGGYTEAFF. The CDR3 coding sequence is TGTGCCAGCAGCTTAAACCCAGGGGGGTACACTGAAGCTTTCTTT. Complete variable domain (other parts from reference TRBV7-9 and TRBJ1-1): DTGVSQNPRHKITKRGQNVTFRCDPISEHNRLYWYRQTLGQGPEFLTYFQNEAQLEKSRLLSDRFSAERPKGSFSTLEIQRTEQGDSAMYLCASSLNPGGYTEAFFGQGTRLTVV.

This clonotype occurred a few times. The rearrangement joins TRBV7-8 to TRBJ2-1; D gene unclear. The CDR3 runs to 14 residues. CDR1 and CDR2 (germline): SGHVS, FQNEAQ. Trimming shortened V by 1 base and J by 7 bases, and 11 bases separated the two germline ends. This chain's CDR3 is CASSLVTGLNEQFF. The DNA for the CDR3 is TGTGCCAGCAGCTTAGTGACCGGGTTGAATGAGCAGTTCTTC.

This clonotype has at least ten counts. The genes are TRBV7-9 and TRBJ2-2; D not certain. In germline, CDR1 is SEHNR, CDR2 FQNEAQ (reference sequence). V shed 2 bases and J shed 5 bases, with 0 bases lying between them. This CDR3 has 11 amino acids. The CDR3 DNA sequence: TGTGCCAGCAGCTTAACCGGGGAGCTGTTTTTT. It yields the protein CASSLTGELFF. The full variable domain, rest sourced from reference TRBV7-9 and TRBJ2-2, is DTGVSQNPRHKITKRGQNVTFRCDPISEHNRLYWYRQTLGQGPEFLTYFQNEAQLEKSRLLSDRFSAERPKGSFSTLEIQRTEQGDSAMYLCASSLTGELFFGEGSRLTVL.

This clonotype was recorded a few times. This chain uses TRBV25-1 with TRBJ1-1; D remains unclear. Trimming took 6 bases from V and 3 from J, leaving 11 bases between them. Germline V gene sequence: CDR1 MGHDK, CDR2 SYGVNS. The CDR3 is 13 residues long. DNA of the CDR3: TGTGCCAGCAGAATGACGGCGGACACTGAAGCTTTCTTT. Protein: CASRMTADTEAFF.

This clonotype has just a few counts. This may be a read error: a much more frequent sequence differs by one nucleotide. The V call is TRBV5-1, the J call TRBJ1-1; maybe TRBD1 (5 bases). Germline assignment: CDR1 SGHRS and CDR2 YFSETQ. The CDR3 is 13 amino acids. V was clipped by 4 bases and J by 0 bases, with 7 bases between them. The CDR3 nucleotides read TGCGCCAGCAGCGTGGACATGAACACTGAAGCTTTCTTT. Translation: CASSVDMNTEAFF.

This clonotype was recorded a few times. CDR3 nucleotides: TGTGCCAGCAGTGGGACTAGCGGGGTGACCCAGTACTTC. Protein product: CASSGTSGVTQYF. This chain uses TRBV2 with TRBJ2-5; 12 bases align to TRBD2. Germline-derived CDR1 and CDR2 are SNHLY and FYNNEI. The CDR3 is made up of 13 amino acids. J gave up 7 bases and V 4 bases, and 1 base lay outside the gene matches. The full variable domain, completed using reference TRBV2 and TRBJ2-5, is EPEVTQTPSHQVTQMGQEVILRCVPISNHLYFYWYRQILGQKVEFLVSFYNNEISEKSEIFDDQFSVERPDGSNFTLKIRSTKLEDSAMYFCASSGTSGVTQYFGPGTRLLVL.

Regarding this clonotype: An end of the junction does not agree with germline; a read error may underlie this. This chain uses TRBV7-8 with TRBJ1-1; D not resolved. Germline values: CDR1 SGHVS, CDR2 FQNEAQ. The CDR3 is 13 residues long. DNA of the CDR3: TGTGCCAGCCGACAAAACATGAACACTGAACCTTTCTTT. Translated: CASRQNMNTEPFF.

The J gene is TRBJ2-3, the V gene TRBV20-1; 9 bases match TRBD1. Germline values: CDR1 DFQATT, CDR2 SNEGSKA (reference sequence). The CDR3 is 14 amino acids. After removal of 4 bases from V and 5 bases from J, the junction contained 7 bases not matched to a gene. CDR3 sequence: CSAIHRGRGDTQYF. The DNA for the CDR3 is TGCAGTGCTATACACAGGGGGCGCGGAGATACGCAGTATTTT.

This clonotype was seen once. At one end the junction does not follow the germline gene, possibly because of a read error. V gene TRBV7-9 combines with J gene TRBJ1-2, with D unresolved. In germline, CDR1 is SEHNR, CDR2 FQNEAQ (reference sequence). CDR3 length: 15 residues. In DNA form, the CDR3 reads TGTTCCAGCAGCTTATTAAACGAACAAGGCGGCGGCTACACCTTC. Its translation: CSSSLLNEQGGGYTF.

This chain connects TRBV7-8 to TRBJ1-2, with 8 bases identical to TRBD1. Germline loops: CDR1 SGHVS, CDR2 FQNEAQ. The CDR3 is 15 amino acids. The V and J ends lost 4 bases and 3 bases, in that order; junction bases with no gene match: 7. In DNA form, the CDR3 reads TGTGCCAGCAGCTCCGGACAGGGTAGTCACTATGGCTACACCTTC. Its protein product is CASSSGQGSHYGYTF.

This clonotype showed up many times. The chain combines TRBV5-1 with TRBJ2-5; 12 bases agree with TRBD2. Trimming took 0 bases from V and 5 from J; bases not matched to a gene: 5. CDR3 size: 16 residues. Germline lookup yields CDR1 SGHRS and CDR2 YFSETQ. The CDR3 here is CASSLVLAGGGETQYF. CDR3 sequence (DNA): TGCGCCAGCAGCTTGGTACTAGCGGGAGGCGGGGAGACCCAGTACTTC.

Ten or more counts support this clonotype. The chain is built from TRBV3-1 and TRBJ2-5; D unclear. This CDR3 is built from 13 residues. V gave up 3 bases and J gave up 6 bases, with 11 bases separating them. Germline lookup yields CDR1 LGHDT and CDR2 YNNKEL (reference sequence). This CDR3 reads CASSHPSVKTQYF. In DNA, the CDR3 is TGTGCCAGCAGCCATCCTAGTGTGAAGACCCAGTACTTC.

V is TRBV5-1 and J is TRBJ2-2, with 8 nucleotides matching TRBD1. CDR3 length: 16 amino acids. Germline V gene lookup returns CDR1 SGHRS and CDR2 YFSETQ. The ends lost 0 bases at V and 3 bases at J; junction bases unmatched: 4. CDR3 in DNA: TGCGCCAGCAGCTTGGCGGACAGGGAGGACACCGGGGAGCTGTTTTTT. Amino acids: CASSLADREDTGELFF.

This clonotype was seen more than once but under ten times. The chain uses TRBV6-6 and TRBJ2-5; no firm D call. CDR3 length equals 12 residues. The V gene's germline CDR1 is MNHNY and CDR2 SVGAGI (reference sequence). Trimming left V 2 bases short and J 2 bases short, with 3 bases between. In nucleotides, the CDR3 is TGTGCCAGCAGTTACATGCAAGAGACCCAGTACTTC. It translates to CASSYMQETQYF.